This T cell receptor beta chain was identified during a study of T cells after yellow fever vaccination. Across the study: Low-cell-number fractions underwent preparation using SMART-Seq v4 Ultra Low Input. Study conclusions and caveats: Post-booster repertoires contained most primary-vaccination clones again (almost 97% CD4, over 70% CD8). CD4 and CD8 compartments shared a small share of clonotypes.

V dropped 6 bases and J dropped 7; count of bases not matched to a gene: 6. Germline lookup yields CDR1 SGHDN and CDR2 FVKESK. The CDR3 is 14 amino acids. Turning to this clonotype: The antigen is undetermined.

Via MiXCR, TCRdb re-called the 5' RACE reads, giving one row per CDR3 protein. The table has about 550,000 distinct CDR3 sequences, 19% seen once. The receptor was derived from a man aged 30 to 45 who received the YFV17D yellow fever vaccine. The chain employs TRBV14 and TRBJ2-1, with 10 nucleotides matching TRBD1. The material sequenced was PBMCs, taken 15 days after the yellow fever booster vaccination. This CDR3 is CASSPGQGRNEQFF. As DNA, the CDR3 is TGTGCCAGCAGTCCGGGACAGGGGAGGAATGAGCAGTTCTTC.